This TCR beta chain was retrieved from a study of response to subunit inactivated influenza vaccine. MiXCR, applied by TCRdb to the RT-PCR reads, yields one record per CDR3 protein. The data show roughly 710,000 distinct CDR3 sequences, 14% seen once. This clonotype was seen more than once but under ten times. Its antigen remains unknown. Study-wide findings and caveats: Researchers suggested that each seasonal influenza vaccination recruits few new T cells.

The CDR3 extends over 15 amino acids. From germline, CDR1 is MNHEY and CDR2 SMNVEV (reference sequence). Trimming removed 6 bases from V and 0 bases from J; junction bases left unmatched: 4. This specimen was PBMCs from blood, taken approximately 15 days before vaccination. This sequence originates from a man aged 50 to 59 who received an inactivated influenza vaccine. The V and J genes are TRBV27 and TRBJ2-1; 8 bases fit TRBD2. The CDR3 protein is CASRREALSYNEQFF. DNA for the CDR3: TGTGCCAGCAGGCGGGAGGCCCTCTCCTACAATGAGCAGTTCTTC.